The 21 T cell receptor beta chains reported below all come from one sample, sequenced in a study of spatial heterogeneity in lung cancer. Findings and caveats of the study: Expanded alpha and beta TCR counts within tumors tracked tumor mutation counts.

Time point reported: sample taken at primary tumor resection. TCRdb reanalysed the 5' RACE reads using MiXCR and keeps one entry per CDR3 protein. The table has 20,000 to 25,000 distinct CDR3 sequences, 5% to 7% seen once; the top ten hold about a tenth. These receptors' targets are unknown. Sequences were derived from lung tumor tissue, sampled at surgery. All receptors derive from a male donor with early-stage non-small cell lung cancer.

This clonotype was counted only a few times. This sequence joins TRBV20-1 and TRBJ2-6; 10 positions agree with TRBD1. This CDR3 comprises 18 residues. V was pared by 5 bases and J by 0 bases, with 10 bases of the junction left unmatched. Germline V gene sequence: CDR1 DFQATT, CDR2 SNEGSKA (reference sequence). This chain's CDR3 is CSAYPGTGVLSGANVLTF. The CDR3 DNA is TGCAGTGCTTACCCCGGGACAGGGGTCCTCTCTGGGGCCAACGTCCTGACTTTC.

This clonotype has just a few counts. This sequence joins TRBV20-1 and TRBJ2-4; a possible D gene is TRBD2 (6 bases). There are 16 residues in the CDR3. Germline V CDR1 and CDR2: DFQATT, SNEGSKA (reference sequence). V was shortened by 6 bases and J by 3 bases, with 21 bases between the two germline ends. The CDR3 region has the DNA TGCAGTGCCACCCCATCCCATAGCGGAGTCAAAAACATTCAGTACTTC. Its protein is CSATPSHSGVKNIQYF.

Sample share makes this clonotype medium-sized. In nucleotides, the CDR3 is TGTGCCAGCAGAACGACTAGTAGGACAGAGACCCAGTACTTC. Translating it yields CASRTTSRTETQYF. The chain is built from TRBV7-2 and TRBJ2-5, with D possibly being TRBD2 (6 bases). V lost 6 bases to trimming and J lost 4 bases, with 15 bases between them. Germline-derived CDR1 and CDR2 are SGHTA and FQGNSA. This CDR3 region has 14 residues.

This clonotype appeared a few times. The genes are TRBV7-2 and TRBJ2-3; possibly TRBD2 for D (6 bases). Trimming left V 3 bases short and J 4 bases short, with 11 bases between. CDR3 length: 14 amino acids. Germline loops: CDR1 SGHTA, CDR2 FQGNSA. CDR3 region: CASSFWGVADTQYF. The CDR3 coding sequence is TGTGCCAGCAGCTTCTGGGGGGTCGCAGATACGCAGTATTTT.

There are many counts of this clonotype. V is TRBV5-1 and J is TRBJ2-2; 9 bases are shared with TRBD2. Losses at the gene ends were 0 bases for V and 4 bases for J; bases not matched to a gene: 4. Germline-derived CDR1 and CDR2 are SGHRS and YFSETQ. This CDR3 spans 16 amino acids. The CDR3 DNA reads TGCGCCAGCAGCTTGGTAGCGGGAGAGGGCACCGGGGAGCTGTTTTTT. It specifies CASSLVAGEGTGELFF. Drawing the rest from reference TRBV5-1 and TRBJ2-2, the complete variable domain is KAGVTQTPRYLIKTRGQQVTLSCSPISGHRSVSWYQQTPGQGLQFLFEYFSETQRNKGNFPGRFSGRQFSNSRSEMNVSTLELGDSALYLCASSLVAGEGTGELFFGEGSRLTVL.

A few counts support this clonotype. The chain uses TRBV28 and TRBJ2-1; 9 positions match TRBD1. CDR3 length equals 15 residues. V was clipped by 4 bases and J by 7 bases; unmatched bases: 8. Per the germline V gene, CDR1 is MDHEN and CDR2 is SYDVKM. As DNA, the CDR3 is TGTGCCAGCAGTTACCGGGACAGGGAGGTGAATGAGCAGTTCTTC. As protein: CASSYRDREVNEQFF. Full variable domain (remainder filled in from reference TRBV28 and TRBJ2-1): DVKVTQSSRYLVKRTGEKVFLECVQDMDHENMFWYRQDPGLGLRLIYFSYDVKMKEKGDIPEGYSVSREKKERFSLILESASTNQTSMYLCASSYRDREVNEQFFGPGTRLTVL.

The sample holds many counts of this clonotype. The V gene is TRBV6-5, the J gene TRBJ1-2; 9 bases are a match to TRBD1. The V segment lost 5 bases and the J segment 4 bases; nucleotides outside the gene matches: 5. Germline V lookup: CDR1 MNHEY, CDR2 SVGAGI. This CDR3 spans 14 amino acids. The CDR3, as DNA: TGTGCCAGCAGTCGACAGGGGGGAGGCTATGGCTACACCTTC. This encodes CASSRQGGGYGYTF.

This clonotype came up many times. The rearrangement joins TRBV18 to TRBJ2-1; D perhaps matches TRBD2 (6 bases). The V end lost 2 bases, the J end lost 7 bases, and 18 bases lay between the germline ends. This CDR3 is built from 16 residues. CDR1 is KGHSH and CDR2 is LQKENI in the germline V gene. The CDR3 coding sequence is TGTGCCAGCTCACCAGCGGGAAAACGGTCGGGTAATGAGCAGTTCTTC. Amino acids: CASSPAGKRSGNEQFF.

This clonotype was recorded at least ten times. The V gene is TRBV18, the J gene TRBJ1-5; no clear D. The CDR3 spans 15 residues. CDR1 is KGHSH and CDR2 is LQKENI in the germline V gene. V was trimmed by 2 bases and J by 4 bases, leaving 12 bases between them. This chain's CDR3 is CASSPGTVINQPQHF. In nucleotides, the CDR3 is TGTGCCAGCTCACCAGGCACAGTAATTAATCAGCCCCAGCATTTT.

The table lists this clonotype with many counts. The chain joins TRBV11-2 to TRBJ2-7; either TRBD1 or TRBD2 may fit D (5 bases each). Trimming pared 1 base from V and 3 bases from J, leaving 7 bases between. CDR3 length: 13 amino acids. CDR1 is SGHAT, CDR2 FQNNGV, per germline. The CDR3 nucleotides are TGTGCCAGCAGCTTAGGGGACGGCTACGAGCAGTACTTC. This codes for CASSLGDGYEQYF.

The CDR3 protein is CASANVETQYF. In DNA, the CDR3 is TGTGCCAGCGCCAATGTAGAGACCCAGTACTTC. The rearrangement uses TRBV6-1 and TRBJ2-5, with D uncertain. V lost 8 bases and J 4 bases, leaving 8 bases between the germline ends. CDR1 is MNHNS and CDR2 is SASEGT in the germline V gene. The length of the CDR3 is 11 residues.

The table lists this clonotype with a few counts. CDR3 coding DNA: TGCAGTGCCCCCCCCCCGGAGAACTATGGCTACACCTTC. This codes for CSAPPPENYGYTF. The chain combines TRBV20-1 with TRBJ1-2; the D is unclear. This CDR3 region has 13 residues. Germline V gene sequence: CDR1 DFQATT, CDR2 SNEGSKA (reference sequence). With 6 bases removed from V and 2 bases from J, the gap between germline ends came to 13 bases.

For this clonotype: A much larger clone is a single base away; this may be a read error. The chain joins TRBV7-9 to TRBJ2-7; D is unclear. Germline V gene data show CDR1 as SEHNR and CDR2 as FQNEAQ (reference sequence). The CDR3 is 13 residues long. The CDR3 protein is CASSWTSAYKQYF. CDR3 bases: TGTGCCAGCAGCTGGACCTCCGCCTACAAGCAGTACTTC.

In its sample, this clonotype was seen many times. The chain recombines TRBV6-2 or TRBV6-3 with TRBJ2-1; 8 nucleotides agree with TRBD2. The V gene's germline CDR1 is MNHEY and CDR2 SVGEGT. The CDR3 has 15 residues. V was pared by 0 bases and J by 7 bases, with 5 bases of the junction left unmatched. As DNA, the CDR3 is TGTGCCAGCAGTTACTCGGCGGGAGGTATGAATGAGCAGTTCTTC. Residues: CASSYSAGGMNEQFF.

This clonotype was seen a handful of times. The chain uses TRBV20-1 and TRBJ1-1, with D perhaps TRBD1 (6 bases). The CDR3 spans 15 residues. Germline values: CDR1 DFQATT, CDR2 SNEGSKA (reference sequence). Trimming took 5 bases from V and 4 from J, leaving 20 bases between them. As DNA, the CDR3 is TGCAGTGCTCAGATGCCCTACAGGGAGGGCACTGAAGCTTTCTTT. Amino acids: CSAQMPYREGTEAFF.

As DNA, the CDR3 is TGTGCCAGCAGTCCATTGGCCCTGGGACAGGGGGCGGTTACGCAGTATTTT. This encodes CASSPLALGQGAVTQYF. The V and J genes are TRBV28 and TRBJ2-3; 12 nucleotides align to TRBD1. V was clipped by 5 bases and J by 8 bases; unmatched bases: 14. The CDR3 is made up of 17 amino acids. Germline values: CDR1 MDHEN, CDR2 SYDVKM.

This clonotype appeared many times. V usage is TRBV5-4 and J usage is TRBJ2-1; 8 bases line up with TRBD1. Germline V gives CDR1 SGHNT, CDR2 YYREEE (reference sequence). The trim removed 2 bases at V and 5 bases at J, leaving 9 bases unmatched. The CDR3 has 16 amino acids. CDR3 sequence: CASSFLQGAAHNEQFF. In DNA, the CDR3 is TGTGCCAGCAGCTTCCTGCAGGGGGCAGCCCACAATGAGCAGTTCTTC.

This clonotype was counted a few times. V usage is TRBV18 and J usage is TRBJ2-7; TRBD1 agrees at 7 bases. The germline CDR1 and CDR2 sequences are KGHSH and LQKENI. V lost 3 bases to trimming and J lost 3 bases; unmatched junction nucleotides: 14. This CDR3 region has 17 residues. This CDR3 reads CASSPRQSGTALYEQYF. As DNA, the CDR3 is TGTGCCAGCTCACCGCGCCAATCCGGGACAGCTCTCTACGAGCAGTACTTC.

This clonotype was seen repeatedly, ten times or more. The V and J genes are TRBV7-9 and TRBJ1-3, with no clear D. The V end lost 6 bases, the J end lost 0 bases, and 6 bases lay between the germline ends. The germline V gene has CDR1 SEHNR and CDR2 FQNEAQ (reference sequence). This CDR3 spans 13 amino acids. The CDR3 DNA sequence: TGTGCCAGCAGAGGCAGCTCTGGAAACACCATATATTTT. It specifies CASRGSSGNTIYF. The whole variable domain, remainder taken from reference TRBV7-9 and TRBJ1-3, is DTGVSQNPRHKITKRGQNVTFRCDPISEHNRLYWYRQTLGQGPEFLTYFQNEAQLEKSRLLSDRFSAERPKGSFSTLEIQRTEQGDSAMYLCASRGSSGNTIYFGEGSWLTVV.

This clonotype has a count of ten or more. This CDR3 reads CASTVGDGANVLTF. For the CDR3, the DNA is TGTGCCAGCACCGTGGGGGATGGGGCCAACGTCCTGACTTTC. The chain uses TRBV11-2 and TRBJ2-6, with D tentatively TRBD1 or TRBD2 (5 bases each). Germline CDR1 is SGHAT and CDR2 is FQNNGV. The CDR3 contains 14 residues. Trimming stripped 7 bases from V and 3 bases from J, with 10 bases between.

This clonotype was recorded at least ten times. The chain couples TRBV5-4 to TRBJ2-5, with D unresolved. The CDR3 runs 13 residues. The V end was cut by 3 bases, the J end by 2 bases, with 8 bases between. The germline gives CDR1 SGHNT, CDR2 YYREEE (reference sequence). The CDR3 bases are TGTGCCAGCAGCTGGGGTCCACAAGAGACCCAGTACTTC. Translation: CASSWGPQETQYF.